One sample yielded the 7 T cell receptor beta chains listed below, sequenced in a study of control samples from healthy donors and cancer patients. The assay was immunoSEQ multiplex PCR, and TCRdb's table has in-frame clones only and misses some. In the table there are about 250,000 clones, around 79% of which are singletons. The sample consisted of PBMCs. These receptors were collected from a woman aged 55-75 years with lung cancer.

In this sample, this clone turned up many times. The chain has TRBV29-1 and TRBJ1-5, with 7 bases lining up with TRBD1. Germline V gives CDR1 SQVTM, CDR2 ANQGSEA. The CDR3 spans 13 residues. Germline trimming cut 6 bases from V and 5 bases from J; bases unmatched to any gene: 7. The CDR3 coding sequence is TGCAGCGTGGCAGGGGGTTTCGATCAGCCCCAGCATTTT. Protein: CSVAGGFDQPQHF.

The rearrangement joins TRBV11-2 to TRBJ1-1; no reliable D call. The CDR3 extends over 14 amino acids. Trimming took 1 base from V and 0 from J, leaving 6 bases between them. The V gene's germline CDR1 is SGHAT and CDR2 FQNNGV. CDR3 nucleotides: TGTGCCAGCAGCTTAGGGACGGTGAACACTGAAGCTTTCTTT. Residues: CASSLGTVNTEAFF.

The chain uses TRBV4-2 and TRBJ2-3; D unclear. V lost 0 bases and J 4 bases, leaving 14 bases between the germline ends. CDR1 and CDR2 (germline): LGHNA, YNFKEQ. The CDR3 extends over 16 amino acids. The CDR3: CASSQDLETRADTQYF. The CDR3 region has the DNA TGTGCCAGCAGCCAAGATCTTGAGACAAGAGCAGATACGCAGTATTTT.

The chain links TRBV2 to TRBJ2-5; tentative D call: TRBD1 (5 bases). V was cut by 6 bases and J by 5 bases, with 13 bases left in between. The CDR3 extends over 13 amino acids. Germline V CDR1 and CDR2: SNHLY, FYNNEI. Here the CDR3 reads CASSTRQPETQYF. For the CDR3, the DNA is TGTGCCAGCAGCACACGACAGCCCGAGACCCAGTACTTC. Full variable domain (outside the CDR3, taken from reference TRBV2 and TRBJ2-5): EPEVTQTPSHQVTQMGQEVILRCVPISNHLYFYWYRQILGQKVEFLVSFYNNEISEKSEIFDDQFSVERPDGSNFTLKIRSTKLEDSAMYFCASSTRQPETQYFGPGTRLLVL.

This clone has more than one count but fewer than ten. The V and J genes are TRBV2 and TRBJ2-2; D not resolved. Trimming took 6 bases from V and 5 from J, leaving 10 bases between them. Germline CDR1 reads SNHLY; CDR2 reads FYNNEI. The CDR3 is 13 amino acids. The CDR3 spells CASRLQITGELFF. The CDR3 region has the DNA TGTGCCAGCAGGCTGCAGATTACCGGGGAGCTGTTTTTT.

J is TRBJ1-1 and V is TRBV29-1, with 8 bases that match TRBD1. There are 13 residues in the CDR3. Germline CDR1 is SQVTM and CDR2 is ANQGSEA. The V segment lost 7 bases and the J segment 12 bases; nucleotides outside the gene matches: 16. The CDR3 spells CSGGRTGQGGPFF. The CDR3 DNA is TGCAGCGGTGGTCGTACAGGACAGGGCGGCCCTTTCTTT.

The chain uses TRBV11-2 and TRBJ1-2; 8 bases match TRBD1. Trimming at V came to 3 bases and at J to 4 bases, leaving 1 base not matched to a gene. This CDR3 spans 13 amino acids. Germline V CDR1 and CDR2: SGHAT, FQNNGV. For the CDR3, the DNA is TGTGCCAGCAGCTTGGGACAGGTCTATGGCTACACCTTC. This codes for CASSLGQVYGYTF. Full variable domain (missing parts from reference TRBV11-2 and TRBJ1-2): EAGVAQSPRYKIIEKRQSVAFWCNPISGHATLYWYQQILGQGPKLLIQFQNNGVVDDSQLPKDRFSAERLKGVDSTLKIQPAKLEDSAVYLCASSLGQVYGYTFGSGTRLTVV.